Presented here are 21 T cell receptor beta chains from one specimen sequenced in a study of blood T cell repertoires in COVID-19. The protocol was immunoSEQ multiplex PCR, while the TCRdb copy is restricted to in-frame clones and leaves out a portion. The repertoire holds over 200,000 clones, with 84% as singletons. The sample comprised peripheral blood. The receptors originated from a middle-aged man with active or convalescent COVID-19.

The V call is TRBV10-3, the J call TRBJ1-6, with TRBD1 matching 7 bases. V lost 10 bases to trimming and J lost 5 bases; unmatched junction nucleotides: 17. The CDR3 contains 17 residues. Germline CDR1 is ENHRY and CDR2 is SYGVKD. CDR3 nucleotides: TGTGCCACCACGGAGACAGGGACTCGCTCAGATAATTCACCCCTCCACTTT. As protein: CATTETGTRSDNSPLHF.

V is TRBV29-1 and J is TRBJ2-5; tentative D call: TRBD1 (5 bases). The V end was cut by 8 bases, the J end by 4 bases, with 14 bases between. The CDR3 is 12 residues long. CDR1 SQVTM and CDR2 ANQGSEA come from the germline V gene. The CDR3: CSTSKTVETQYF. CDR3 bases: TGCAGCACCAGCAAGACAGTAGAGACCCAGTACTTC.

The rearrangement uses TRBV30 and TRBJ2-3; 9 bases agree with TRBD2. In germline, CDR1 is GTSNPN, CDR2 SVGIG (reference sequence). With V trimmed by 0 bases and J by 5 bases, 3 bases remained unmatched. The CDR3 runs 14 residues. This CDR3 is CAWSVGGGVDTQYF. DNA for the CDR3: TGTGCCTGGAGTGTAGGCGGGGGGGTAGATACGCAGTATTTT. The full variable domain, completed using reference TRBV30 and TRBJ2-3, is SQTIHQWPATLVQPVGSPLSLECTVEGTSNPNLYWYRQAAGRGLQLLFYSVGIGQISSEVPQNLSASRPQDRQFILSSKKLLLSDSGFYLCAWSVGGGVDTQYFGPGTRLTVL.

This chain joins TRBV7-3 and TRBJ2-3; 12 positions match TRBD2. CDR1 is SGHTA, CDR2 FQGTGA, per germline. The CDR3 consists of 17 residues. The V segment lost 4 bases and the J segment 0 bases; nucleotides outside the gene matches: 5. CDR3 region: CASSSWTSGISTDTQYF. For the CDR3, the DNA is TGTGCCAGCAGCTCCTGGACTAGCGGGATAAGCACAGATACGCAGTATTTT.

Here the CDR3 reads CGVSVQPNTEAFF. The CDR3 nucleotides read TGTGGCGTCAGTGTACAGCCGAACACTGAAGCTTTCTTT. This chain uses TRBV7-8 with TRBJ1-1; D is unclear. Germline V gives CDR1 SGHVS, CDR2 FQNEAQ. This CDR3 is 13 amino acids long.

V gene TRBV5-1 combines with J gene TRBJ2-3; TRBD2 aligns across 8 bases. Trimming took 4 bases from V and 1 from J; bases not matched to a gene: 5. The germline gives CDR1 SGHRS, CDR2 YFSETQ. CDR3 length equals 15 residues. This CDR3 is CASSRAGGGTDTQYF. The CDR3 nucleotides are TGCGCCAGCAGCCGGGCGGGGGGTGGCACAGATACGCAGTATTTT.

The chain is built from TRBV19 and TRBJ1-2; TRBD1 agrees at 9 bases. The CDR3 loop spans 14 amino acids. J gave up 8 bases and V 7 bases, and 11 bases lay outside the gene matches. Per germline, CDR1 LNHDA and CDR2 SQIVND (reference sequence). The DNA for the CDR3 is TGTGCCAGTACTACTTTCGGGACAGGGACCGGCTACACCTTC. Translated: CASTTFGTGTGYTF.

The chain employs TRBV6-5 and TRBJ2-3; the D gene is possibly TRBD2 (6 bases). Germline CDR1 is MNHEY and CDR2 is SVGAGI. With 0 bases removed from V and 9 bases from J, the gap between germline ends came to 16 bases. This CDR3 is built from 15 residues. This CDR3 reads CASSYSRLAGGTQYF. CDR3 bases: TGTGCCAGCAGTTACTCTCGGCTCGCCGGGGGAACGCAGTATTTT.

This clone was picked up many times. The rearrangement uses TRBV5-5 and TRBJ1-1; no clear D gene. The CDR3 is 14 residues long. Trimming took 0 bases from V and 2 from J, leaving 8 bases between them. CDR1 is SGHKS and CDR2 is YYEKEE in the germline V gene (reference sequence). CDR3: CASSLERINTEAFF. The CDR3 DNA is TGTGCCAGCAGCTTGGAGCGGATTAACACTGAAGCTTTCTTT.

This clone came up a few times. The V gene is TRBV5-1, the J gene TRBJ1-1; perhaps TRBD1 as D (6 bases). Deletions cut 4 bases from V and 8 bases from J, with 15 bases between. The V gene's germline CDR1 is SGHRS and CDR2 YFSETQ. The CDR3 length is 13 residues. The CDR3 sequence: CASSPAPDREAFF. The CDR3 nucleotides read TGCGCCAGCAGCCCCGCGCCGGACAGAGAAGCTTTCTTT. Complete variable domain (other parts from reference TRBV5-1 and TRBJ1-1): KAGVTQTPRYLIKTRGQQVTLSCSPISGHRSVSWYQQTPGQGLQFLFEYFSETQRNKGNFPGRFSGRQFSNSRSEMNVSTLELGDSALYLCASSPAPDREAFFGQGTRLTVV.

V and J are TRBV4-2 and TRBJ2-6, with 11 bases identical to TRBD1. The CDR3 sequence is 21 residues long. The V segment lost 4 bases and the J segment 0 bases; nucleotides outside the gene matches: 14. Looked up from germline, CDR1 is LGHNA and CDR2 is YNFKEQ. The CDR3 sequence: CASSPTLGQGVLSSGANVLTF. The CDR3 region has the DNA TGTGCCAGCAGCCCGACTCTGGGACAGGGGGTGCTTAGCTCTGGGGCCAACGTCCTGACTTTC.

V gene TRBV6-5 combines with J gene TRBJ1-1; D is perhaps TRBD1 (5 bases). The V gene lost 2 bases and the J gene lost 5 bases, with 9 bases spanning the gap. The CDR3 sequence is 13 residues long. Germline CDR1 MNHEY, CDR2 SVGAGI. The CDR3 nucleotides read TGTGCCAGCAGTTACGCAGGGCAAACTGAAGCTTTCTTT. Protein: CASSYAGQTEAFF.

The chain's CDR3 is CASTPAGGITEAFF. CDR3 sequence (DNA): TGTGCCAGCACCCCGGCAGGGGGTATCACTGAAGCTTTCTTT. The rearrangement joins TRBV6-6 to TRBJ1-1; 7 positions match TRBD1. This CDR3 has 14 residues. Trimming removed 7 bases from V and 4 bases from J; junction bases left unmatched: 9. Germline assignment: CDR1 MNHNY and CDR2 SVGAGI (reference sequence).

The chain recombines TRBV5-1 with TRBJ2-5; D possibly corresponds to TRBD1 (6 bases). The CDR3 runs 14 residues. Germline V gene lookup returns CDR1 SGHRS and CDR2 YFSETQ. V lost 3 bases, J lost 3 bases, and 12 bases lay in between. The CDR3 loop is CASSSSKGEETQYF. The CDR3 DNA is TGCGCCAGCAGCTCTTCTAAGGGGGAAGAGACCCAGTACTTC.

V and J are TRBV19 and TRBJ2-4; D possibly corresponds to TRBD1 (6 bases). The CDR3 runs 15 residues. The germline V gene has CDR1 LNHDA and CDR2 SQIVND (reference sequence). V was shortened by 5 bases and J by 7 bases, with 18 bases between the two germline ends. The CDR3 protein is CASSLLGGPGNIQYF. In nucleotides, the CDR3 is TGTGCCAGTAGTCTACTTGGGGGCCCGGGGAACATTCAGTACTTC. Drawing the rest from reference TRBV19 and TRBJ2-4, the complete variable domain is DGGITQSPKYLFRKEGQNVTLSCEQNLNHDAMYWYRQDPGQGLRLIYYSQIVNDFQKGDIAEGYSVSREKKESFPLTVTSAQKNPTAFYLCASSLLGGPGNIQYFGAGTRLSVL.

This clone was picked up a small number of times. The chain links TRBV7-3 to TRBJ2-2, with 7 bases matching TRBD2. Trimming removed 5 bases from V and 0 bases from J; junction bases left unmatched: 6. This CDR3 comprises 16 residues. The germline V gene encodes CDR1 SGHTA and CDR2 FQGTGA. CDR3 coding DNA: TGTGCCAGCAGCGTTACAACTAGCGCGAACACCGGGGAGCTGTTTTTT. This encodes CASSVTTSANTGELFF.

The J gene is TRBJ1-4, the V gene TRBV5-1; TRBD1 agrees at 9 bases. The CDR3 length is 16 residues. The V gene's germline CDR1 is SGHRS and CDR2 YFSETQ. Trimming took 4 bases from V and 8 from J; bases not matched to a gene: 12. For the CDR3, the DNA is TGCGCCAGCAGCCGTTCGGGACAGGGTGAAGGGGAAAAACTGTTTTTT. It translates to CASSRSGQGEGEKLFF. The full variable domain, with the rest looked up from reference TRBV5-1 and TRBJ1-4, is KAGVTQTPRYLIKTRGQQVTLSCSPISGHRSVSWYQQTPGQGLQFLFEYFSETQRNKGNFPGRFSGRQFSNSRSEMNVSTLELGDSALYLCASSRSGQGEGEKLFFGSGTQLSVL.

The gene calls are TRBV5-6 and TRBJ2-7; maybe TRBD1 (6 bases). Germline V gene lookup returns CDR1 SGHDT and CDR2 YYEEEE. CDR3 length: 14 amino acids. Trimming stripped 0 bases from V and 0 bases from J, with 7 bases between. CDR3 residues: CASSLVQGSYEQYF. The CDR3, as DNA: TGTGCCAGCAGCTTGGTACAGGGCTCCTACGAGCAGTACTTC.

The chain recombines TRBV7-9 with TRBJ1-1; no firm D call. Germline CDR1 is SEHNR and CDR2 is FQNEAQ (reference sequence). V gave up 3 bases and J gave up 0 bases, with 2 bases separating them. The CDR3 is 12 residues long. The CDR3 DNA reads TGTGCCAGCAGCTTCATGAACACTGAAGCTTTCTTT. Its translation: CASSFMNTEAFF.

The chain carries TRBV29-1 and TRBJ2-7; TRBD1 aligns across 9 bases. The CDR3 sequence is 16 residues long. V lost 5 bases to trimming and J lost 6 bases; unmatched junction nucleotides: 17. The germline gives CDR1 SQVTM, CDR2 ANQGSEA. DNA of the CDR3: TGCAGCGTTTATGGGGGGGCCGGGACAGGGACCGCCGAGCAGTACTTC. Protein product: CSVYGGAGTGTAEQYF.

This chain connects TRBV30 to TRBJ2-2; D possibly corresponds to TRBD2 (7 bases). V was pared by 8 bases and J by 7 bases, with 23 bases between. Germline V lookup: CDR1 GTSNPN, CDR2 SVGIG (reference sequence). The CDR3 runs 15 residues. The chain's CDR3 is CATPPGGIGNGELFF. CDR3 DNA sequence: TGTGCCACTCCCCCGGGGGGCATAGGTAACGGGGAGCTGTTTTTT. The variable domain in full, with the rest retrieved from reference TRBV30 and TRBJ2-2, is SQTIHQWPATLVQPVGSPLSLECTVEGTSNPNLYWYRQAAGRGLQLLFYSVGIGQISSEVPQNLSASRPQDRQFILSSKKLLLSDSGFYLCATPPGGIGNGELFFGEGSRLTVL.